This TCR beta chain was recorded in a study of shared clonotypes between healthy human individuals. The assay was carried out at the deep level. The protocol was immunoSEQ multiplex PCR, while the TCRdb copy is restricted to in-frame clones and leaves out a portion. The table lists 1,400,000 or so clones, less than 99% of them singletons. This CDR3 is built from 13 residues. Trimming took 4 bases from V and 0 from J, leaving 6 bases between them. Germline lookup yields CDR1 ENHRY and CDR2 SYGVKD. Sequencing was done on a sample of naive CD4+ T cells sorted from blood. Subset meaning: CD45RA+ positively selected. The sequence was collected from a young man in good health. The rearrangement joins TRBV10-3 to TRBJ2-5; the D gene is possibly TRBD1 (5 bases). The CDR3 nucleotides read TGTGCCATCAGTGCAGGGTACCAAGAGACCCAGTACTTC. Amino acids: CAISAGYQETQYF.